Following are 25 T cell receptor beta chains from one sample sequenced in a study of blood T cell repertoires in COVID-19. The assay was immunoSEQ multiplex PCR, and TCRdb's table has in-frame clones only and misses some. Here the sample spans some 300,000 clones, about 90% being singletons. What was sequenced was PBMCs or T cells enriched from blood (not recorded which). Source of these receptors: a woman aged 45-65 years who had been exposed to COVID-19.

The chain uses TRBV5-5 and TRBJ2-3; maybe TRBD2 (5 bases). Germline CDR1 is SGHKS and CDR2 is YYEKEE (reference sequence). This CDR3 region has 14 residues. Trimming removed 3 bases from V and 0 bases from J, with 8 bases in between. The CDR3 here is CASSSGLSTDTQYF. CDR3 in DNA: TGTGCCAGCAGCTCCGGACTTAGCACAGATACGCAGTATTTT.

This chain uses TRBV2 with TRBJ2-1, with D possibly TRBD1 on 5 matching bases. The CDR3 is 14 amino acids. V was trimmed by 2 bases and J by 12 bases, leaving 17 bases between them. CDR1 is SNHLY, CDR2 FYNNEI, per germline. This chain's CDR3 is CASSETGQPGGQFF. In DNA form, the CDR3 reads TGTGCCAGCAGTGAAACAGGACAACCTGGCGGGCAGTTCTTC.

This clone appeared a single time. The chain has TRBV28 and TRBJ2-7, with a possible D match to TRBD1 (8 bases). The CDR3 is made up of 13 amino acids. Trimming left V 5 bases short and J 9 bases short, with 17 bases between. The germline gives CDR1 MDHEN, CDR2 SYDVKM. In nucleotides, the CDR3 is TGTGCCAGCAGTATCAGGACAGGGAGGGGGCAGTACTTC. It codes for CASSIRTGRGQYF.

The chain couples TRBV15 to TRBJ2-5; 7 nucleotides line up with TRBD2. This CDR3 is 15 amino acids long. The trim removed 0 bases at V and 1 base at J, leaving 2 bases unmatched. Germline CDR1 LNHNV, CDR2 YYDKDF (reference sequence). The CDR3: CATSRDSGRQETQYF. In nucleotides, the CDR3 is TGTGCCACCAGCAGAGATAGCGGGCGCCAAGAGACCCAGTACTTC.

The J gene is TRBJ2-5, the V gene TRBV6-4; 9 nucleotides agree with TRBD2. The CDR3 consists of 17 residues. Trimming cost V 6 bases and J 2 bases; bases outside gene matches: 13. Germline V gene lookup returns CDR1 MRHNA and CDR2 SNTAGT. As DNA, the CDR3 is TGTGCCAGCAGGGAAGACGGGACTAGCTACCTACAAGAGACCCAGTACTTC. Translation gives CASREDGTSYLQETQYF.

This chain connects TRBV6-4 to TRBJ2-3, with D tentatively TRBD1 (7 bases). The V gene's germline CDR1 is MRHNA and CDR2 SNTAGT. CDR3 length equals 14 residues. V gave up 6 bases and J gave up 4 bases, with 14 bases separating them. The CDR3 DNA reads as TGTGCCAGCAGCCTATCAGGGGGGCCAGATACGCAGTATTTT. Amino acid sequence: CASSLSGGPDTQYF.

CDR3 in amino acids: CASSVEGDGYHTGELFF. CDR3 sequence (DNA): TGTGCCAGCAGCGTAGAGGGGGACGGATATCACACCGGGGAGCTGTTTTTT. The chain recombines TRBV9 with TRBJ2-2, with D tentatively TRBD1 (6 bases). There are 17 residues in the CDR3. The V end lost 0 bases, the J end lost 3 bases, and 15 bases lay between the germline ends. Germline CDR1 reads SGDLS; CDR2 reads YYNGEE.

DNA of the CDR3: TGTGCCAGCAGTATGACGAGGTACAATGAGCAGTTCTTC. It encodes CASSMTRYNEQFF. The chain joins TRBV27 to TRBJ2-1; D ambiguous. Trimming removed 5 bases at V and 4 bases at J, with 9 bases between. The length of the CDR3 is 13 residues. Germline values: CDR1 MNHEY, CDR2 SMNVEV (reference sequence).

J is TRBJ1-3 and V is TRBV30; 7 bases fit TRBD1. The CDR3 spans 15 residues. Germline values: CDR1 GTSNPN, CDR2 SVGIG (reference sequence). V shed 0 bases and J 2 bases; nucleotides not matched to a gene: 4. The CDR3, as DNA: TGTGCCTGGAGTGTAATCGGGACAGCTGGAAACACCATATATTTT. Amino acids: CAWSVIGTAGNTIYF.

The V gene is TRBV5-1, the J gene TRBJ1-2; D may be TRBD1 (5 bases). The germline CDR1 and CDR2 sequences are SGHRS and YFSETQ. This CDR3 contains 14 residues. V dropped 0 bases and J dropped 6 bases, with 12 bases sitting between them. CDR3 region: CASSLVQGPNGYTF. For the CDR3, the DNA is TGCGCCAGCAGCTTGGTTCAGGGTCCTAATGGCTACACCTTC.

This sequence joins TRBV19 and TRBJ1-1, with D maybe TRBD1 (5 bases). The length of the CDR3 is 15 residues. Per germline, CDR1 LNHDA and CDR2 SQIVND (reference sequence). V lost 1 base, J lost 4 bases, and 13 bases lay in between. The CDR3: CASSIGTSGGTEAFF. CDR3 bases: TGTGCCAGTAGTATAGGCACAAGCGGGGGCACTGAAGCTTTCTTT.

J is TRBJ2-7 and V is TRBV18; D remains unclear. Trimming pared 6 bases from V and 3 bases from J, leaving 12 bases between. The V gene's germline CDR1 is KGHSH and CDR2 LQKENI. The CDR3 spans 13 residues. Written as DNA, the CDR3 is TGTGCCAGCTCCCAAGACTCATACTACGAGCAGTACTTC. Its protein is CASSQDSYYEQYF.

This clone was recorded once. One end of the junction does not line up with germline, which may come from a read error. DNA of the CDR3: TGTGCCAGCACCGTTGCGGGTATAAGAGGAGTGTTC. Protein: CASTVAGIRGVF. The J gene is TRBJ1-2, the V gene TRBV5-6; D is undetermined. Germline CDR1 SGHDT, CDR2 YYEEEE. The CDR3 runs to 12 residues.

The CDR3, as DNA: TGTGCCAGCAGTTTGCGGTCCTCCTTCAGCAATCAGCCCCAGCATTTT. It yields the protein CASSLRSSFSNQPQHF. The chain joins TRBV28 to TRBJ1-5, with D hard to call. Trimming left V 3 bases short and J 1 base short, with 13 bases between. Germline V gene lookup returns CDR1 MDHEN and CDR2 SYDVKM. This CDR3 region has 16 residues.

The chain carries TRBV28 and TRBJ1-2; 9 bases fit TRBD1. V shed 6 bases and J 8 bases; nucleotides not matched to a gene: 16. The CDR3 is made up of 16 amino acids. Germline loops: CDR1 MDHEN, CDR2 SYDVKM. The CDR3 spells CASSVTGGAVGRGYTF. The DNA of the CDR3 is TGTGCCAGCAGCGTGACAGGGGGAGCAGTCGGGCGGGGCTACACCTTC.

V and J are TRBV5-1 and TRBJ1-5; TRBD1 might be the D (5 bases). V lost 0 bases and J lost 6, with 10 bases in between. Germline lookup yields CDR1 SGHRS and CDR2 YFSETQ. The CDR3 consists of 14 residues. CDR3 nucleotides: TGCGCCAGCAGCTTGGACAGGTCCACTCAGCCCCAGCATTTT. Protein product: CASSLDRSTQPQHF.

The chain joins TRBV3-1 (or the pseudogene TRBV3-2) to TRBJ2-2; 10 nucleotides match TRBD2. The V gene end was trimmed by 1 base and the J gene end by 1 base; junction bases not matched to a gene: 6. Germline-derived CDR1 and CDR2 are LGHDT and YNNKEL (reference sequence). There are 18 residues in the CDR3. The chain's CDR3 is CASSQVVTSGLNTGELFF. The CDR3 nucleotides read TGTGCCAGCAGCCAAGTTGTGACTAGCGGGTTGAACACCGGGGAGCTGTTTTTT.

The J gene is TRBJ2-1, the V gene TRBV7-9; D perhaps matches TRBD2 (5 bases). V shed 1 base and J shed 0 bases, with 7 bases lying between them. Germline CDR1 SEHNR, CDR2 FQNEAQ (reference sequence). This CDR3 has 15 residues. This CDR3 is CASSLGSGSYNEQFF. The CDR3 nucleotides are TGTGCCAGCAGCTTAGGAAGCGGCTCCTACAATGAGCAGTTCTTC.

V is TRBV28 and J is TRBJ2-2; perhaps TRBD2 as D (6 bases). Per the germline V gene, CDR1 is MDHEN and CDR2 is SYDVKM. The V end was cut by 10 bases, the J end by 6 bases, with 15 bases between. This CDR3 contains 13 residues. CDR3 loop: CATTWGEPGELFF. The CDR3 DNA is TGTGCCACCACTTGGGGGGAACCCGGGGAGCTGTTTTTT.

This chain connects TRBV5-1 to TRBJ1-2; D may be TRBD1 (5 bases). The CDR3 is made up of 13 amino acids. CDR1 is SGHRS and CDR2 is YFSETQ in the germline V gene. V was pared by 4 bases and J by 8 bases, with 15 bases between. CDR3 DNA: TGCGCCAGCAGCCGGGACTCAAGCGGGGGCTACACCTTC. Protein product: CASSRDSSGGYTF.

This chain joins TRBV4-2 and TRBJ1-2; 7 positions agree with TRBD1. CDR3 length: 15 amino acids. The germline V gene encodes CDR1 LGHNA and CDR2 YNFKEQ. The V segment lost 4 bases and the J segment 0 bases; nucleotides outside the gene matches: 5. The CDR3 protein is CASSRGTAANYGYTF. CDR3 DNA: TGTGCCAGCAGCCGGGGGACAGCCGCTAACTATGGCTACACCTTC.

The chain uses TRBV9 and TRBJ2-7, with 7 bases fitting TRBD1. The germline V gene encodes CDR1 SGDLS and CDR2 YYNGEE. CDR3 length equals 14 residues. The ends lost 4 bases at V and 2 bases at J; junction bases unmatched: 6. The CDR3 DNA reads TGTGCCAGCAGCACCACTACAGGGGCCTACGAGCAGTACTTC. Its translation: CASSTTTGAYEQYF.

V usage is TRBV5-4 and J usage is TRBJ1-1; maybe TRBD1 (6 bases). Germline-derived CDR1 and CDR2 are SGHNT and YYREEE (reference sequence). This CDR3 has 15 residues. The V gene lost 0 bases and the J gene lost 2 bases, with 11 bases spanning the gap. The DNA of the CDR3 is TGTGCCAGCAGCTTGGATTCAGGGGTAAACACTGAAGCTTTCTTT. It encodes CASSLDSGVNTEAFF. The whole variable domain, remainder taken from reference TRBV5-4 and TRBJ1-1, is ETGVTQSPTHLIKTRGQQVTLRCSSQSGHNTVSWYQQALGQGPQFIFQYYREEENGRGNFPPRFSGLQFPNYSSELNVNALELDDSALYLCASSLDSGVNTEAFFGQGTRLTVV.

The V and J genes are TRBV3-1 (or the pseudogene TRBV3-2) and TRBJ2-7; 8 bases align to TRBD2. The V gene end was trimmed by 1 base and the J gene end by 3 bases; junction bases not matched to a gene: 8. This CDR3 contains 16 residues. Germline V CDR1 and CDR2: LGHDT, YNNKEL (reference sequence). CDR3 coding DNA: TGTGCCAGCAGCCAAGCTGGGCGGGGGGTTCTCTACGAGCAGTACTTC. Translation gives CASSQAGRGVLYEQYF.

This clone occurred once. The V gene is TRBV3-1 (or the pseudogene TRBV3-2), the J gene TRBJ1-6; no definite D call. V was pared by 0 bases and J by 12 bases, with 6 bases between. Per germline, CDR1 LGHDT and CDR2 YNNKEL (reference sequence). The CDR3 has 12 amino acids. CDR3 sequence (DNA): TGTGCCAGCAGCCAAGAGAGGAGACCCCTCCACTTT. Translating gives CASSQERRPLHF.